The sequence of this T cell receptor beta chain was determined in a study of T cells after yellow fever vaccination. Study conclusions and caveats: FACS-sorted repertoires could contain abundant clonotypes contaminating from the bulk population. CD4 and CD8 compartments shared a small share of clonotypes.

Looked up from germline, CDR1 is KGHDR and CDR2 is SFDVKD. With V trimmed by 0 bases and J by 5 bases, 5 bases remained unmatched. This CDR3 region has 15 residues. Comment on this clonotype: The antigen is not known.

UMIs and a universal primer site were added when TCR cDNA was made by 5'RACE template switching. One entry per CDR3 protein, called by TCRdb with MiXCR from the 5' RACE reads. The table has about 300,000 distinct CDR3 sequences, roughly 6.8% seen once. The gene calls are TRBV24-1 and TRBJ2-5; 7 bases match TRBD1. The specimen comprised PBMCs, sampled about 49 days after the first yellow fever vaccination. This receptor was identified in a man younger than 30 who received the YFV17D yellow fever vaccine. This chain's CDR3 is CATSDLVTGIETQYF. Here the CDR3 DNA reads TGTGCCACCAGTGATTTGGTGACAGGGATCGAGACCCAGTACTTC.